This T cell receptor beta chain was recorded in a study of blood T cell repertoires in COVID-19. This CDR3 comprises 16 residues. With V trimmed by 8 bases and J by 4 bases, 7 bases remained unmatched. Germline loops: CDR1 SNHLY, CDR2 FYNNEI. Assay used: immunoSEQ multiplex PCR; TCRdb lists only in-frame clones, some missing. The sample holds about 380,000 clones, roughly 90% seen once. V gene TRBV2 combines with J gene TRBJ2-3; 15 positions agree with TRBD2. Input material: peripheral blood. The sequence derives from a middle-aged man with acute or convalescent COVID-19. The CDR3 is CASGRTSGGAPDTQYF. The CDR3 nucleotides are TGTGCCAGCGGACGGACTAGCGGGGGGGCCCCAGATACGCAGTATTTT.